The 10 T cell receptor beta chains listed next were all sequenced from one sample in a study of blood T cell repertoires in COVID-19. This table comes from immunoSEQ multiplex PCR, and its TCRdb copy is limited to in-frame clones, with some not included. The sample yields under 150,000 clones, 85% seen once. Material: peripheral blood. Receptor source: a human donor in a cohort sampled during active COVID-19.

This chain links TRBV7-2 with TRBJ1-6; D perhaps matches TRBD1 (6 bases). The CDR3 runs to 15 residues. Germline V gives CDR1 SGHTA, CDR2 FQGNSA. Trimming removed 6 bases from V and 2 bases from J, with 11 bases in between. CDR3 sequence reads: CASRQGQTYNSPLHF. The CDR3 DNA sequence: TGTGCCAGCAGACAGGGACAAACCTATAATTCACCCCTCCACTTT. Variable domain in full (rest from reference TRBV7-2 and TRBJ1-6): GAGVSQSPSNKVTEKGKDVELRCDPISGHTALYWYRQSLGQGLEFLIYFQGNSAPDKSGLPSDRFSAERTGGSVSTLTIQRTQQEDSAVYLCASRQGQTYNSPLHFGNGTRLTVT.

The chain is built from TRBV5-1 and TRBJ2-1; D uncertain. CDR3 size: 13 residues. Germline values: CDR1 SGHRS, CDR2 YFSETQ. Trimming removed 3 bases from V and 5 bases from J, with 9 bases in between. In nucleotides, the CDR3 is TGCGCCAGCAGCTCGAAACTTGACAATGAGCAGTTCTTC. Encoded protein: CASSSKLDNEQFF.

J is TRBJ1-5 and V is TRBV6-5; TRBD1 matches 10 bases. This CDR3 is 14 amino acids long. The V and J ends lost 4 bases and 6 bases, in that order; junction bases with no gene match: 3. Per germline, CDR1 MNHEY and CDR2 SVGAGI. CDR3 region: CASSSRDRGQPQHF. CDR3 DNA: TGTGCCAGCAGTTCCCGGGACAGGGGTCAGCCCCAGCATTTT.

The V gene is TRBV20-1, the J gene TRBJ1-6; D gene ambiguous. This CDR3 region has 11 residues. Germline lookup yields CDR1 DFQATT and CDR2 SNEGSKA (reference sequence). V dropped 0 bases and J dropped 17 bases, with 11 bases sitting between them. Here the CDR3 reads CSARDLTEVHF. For the CDR3, the DNA is TGCAGTGCTAGAGATTTGACCGAGGTCCACTTT.

This clone was seen a few times. The chain joins TRBV2 to TRBJ2-7; no definite D call. The V end lost 9 bases, the J end lost 3 bases, and 12 bases lay between the germline ends. CDR1 and CDR2 (germline): SNHLY, FYNNEI. The CDR3 spans 12 residues. CDR3 nucleotides: TGTGCCAGTTCGCAGGTTGTCTACGAGCAGTACTTC. It translates to CASSQVVYEQYF.

The V gene is TRBV9, the J gene TRBJ2-3; 7 bases agree with TRBD2. The CDR3 is 16 residues long. Germline CDR1 is SGDLS and CDR2 is YYNGEE. V lost 0 bases and J lost 5; bases outside the gene matches: 9. The DNA for the CDR3 is TGTGCCAGCAGCGTAGGGGACCTCCGCGGGGGAGATACGCAGTATTTT. Translating gives CASSVGDLRGGDTQYF.

This clone was recorded only once. The DNA of the CDR3 is TGTGCCAGCAGCAGTACCCGGGACAGTGTGAACTATGGCTACACCTTC. This encodes CASSSTRDSVNYGYTF. This chain links TRBV5-4 with TRBJ1-2; 7 nucleotides align to TRBD1. The V and J ends lost 4 bases and 2 bases, in that order; junction bases with no gene match: 11. This CDR3 is 16 amino acids long. CDR1 and CDR2 (germline): SGHNT, YYREEE (reference sequence).

Here the CDR3 reads CASSYSEGQWYF. CDR3 in DNA: TGTGCCAGCAGTTACTCGGAGGGACAGTGGTACTTC. The chain is built from TRBV6-5 and TRBJ2-7; D possibly corresponds to TRBD1 (7 bases). CDR3 size: 12 residues. CDR1 and CDR2 (germline): MNHEY, SVGAGI. Deletions cut 0 bases from V and 12 bases from J, with 12 bases between.

V and J are TRBV7-9 and TRBJ2-3; no clear D gene. CDR1 SEHNR and CDR2 FQNEAQ come from the germline V gene (reference sequence). The CDR3 consists of 14 residues. V was trimmed by 2 bases and J by 2 bases, leaving 8 bases between them. CDR3 sequence: CASSLTLNTDTQYF. The DNA for the CDR3 is TGTGCCAGCAGCTTAACTCTAAACACAGATACGCAGTATTTT.

V gene TRBV7-2 combines with J gene TRBJ2-3, with 12 bases aligning to TRBD2. CDR1 and CDR2 (germline): SGHTA, FQGNSA. J gave up 0 bases and V 5 bases, and 0 bases lay outside the gene matches. The CDR3 is 15 residues long. CDR3 nucleotides: TGTGCCAGCAGCGGGACTAGCGGGAGCACAGATACGCAGTATTTT. Translating it yields CASSGTSGSTDTQYF. Together with reference TRBV7-2 and TRBJ2-3, the CDR3 gives the full variable domain: GAGVSQSPSNKVTEKGKDVELRCDPISGHTALYWYRQSLGQGLEFLIYFQGNSAPDKSGLPSDRFSAERTGGSVSTLTIQRTQQEDSAVYLCASSGTSGSTDTQYFGPGTRLTVL.